This TCR beta chain was obtained from a study of blood T cell repertoires in COVID-19. Study-wide context: COVID-19 samples, acute and convalescent, were from the United States, Italy and Spain. T cells, B-cell-depleted T cells, or PBMCs provided the cDNA or gDNA that served as material.

The CDR3 runs 12 residues. V lost 1 base, J lost 10 bases, and 10 bases lay in between. Per the germline V gene, CDR1 is LGHDT and CDR2 is YNNKEL (reference sequence). Produced via immunoSEQ multiplex PCR; TCRdb's table is partial and in-frame only. In the table there are about 260,000 clones, 75% to 90% of which are singletons. This clone was detected only a few times. The chain couples TRBV3-1 (or the pseudogene TRBV3-2) to TRBJ1-2; unclear D gene. The receptor's source is a man in his thirties or forties with active or convalescent COVID-19. Sequencing was performed on peripheral blood. CDR3 nucleotide sequence: TGTGCCAGCAGCCAAGGGTCTATTTCCTACACCTTC. The encoded protein is CASSQGSISYTF.